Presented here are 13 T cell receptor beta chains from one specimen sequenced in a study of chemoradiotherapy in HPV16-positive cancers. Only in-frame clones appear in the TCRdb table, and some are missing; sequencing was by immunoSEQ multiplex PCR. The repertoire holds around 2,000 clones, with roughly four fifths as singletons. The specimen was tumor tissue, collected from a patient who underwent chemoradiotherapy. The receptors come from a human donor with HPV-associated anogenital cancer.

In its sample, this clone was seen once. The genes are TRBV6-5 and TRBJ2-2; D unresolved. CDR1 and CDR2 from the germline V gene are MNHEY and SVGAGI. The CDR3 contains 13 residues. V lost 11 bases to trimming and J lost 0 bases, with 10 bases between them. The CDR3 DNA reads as TGTGCCGCCCATCCAACGAACACCGGGGAGCTGTTTTTT. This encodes CAAHPTNTGELFF.

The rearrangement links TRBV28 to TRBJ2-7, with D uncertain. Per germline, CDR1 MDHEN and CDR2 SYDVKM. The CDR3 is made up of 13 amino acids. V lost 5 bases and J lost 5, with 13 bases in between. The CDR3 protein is CASSQDQGHEQYF. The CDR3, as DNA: TGTGCCAGCAGTCAAGACCAAGGCCACGAGCAGTACTTC.

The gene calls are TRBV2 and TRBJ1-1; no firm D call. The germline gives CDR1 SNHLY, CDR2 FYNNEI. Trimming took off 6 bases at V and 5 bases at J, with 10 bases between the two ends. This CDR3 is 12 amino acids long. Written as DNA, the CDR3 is TGTGCCAGCAGCCTACGCGGGACTGAAGCTTTCTTT. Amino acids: CASSLRGTEAFF. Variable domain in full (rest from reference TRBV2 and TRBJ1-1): EPEVTQTPSHQVTQMGQEVILRCVPISNHLYFYWYRQILGQKVEFLVSFYNNEISEKSEIFDDQFSVERPDGSNFTLKIRSTKLEDSAMYFCASSLRGTEAFFGQGTRLTVV.

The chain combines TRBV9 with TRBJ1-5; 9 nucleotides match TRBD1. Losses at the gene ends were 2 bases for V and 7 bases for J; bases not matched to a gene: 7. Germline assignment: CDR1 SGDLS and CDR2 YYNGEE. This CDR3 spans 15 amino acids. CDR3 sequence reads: CASSVEQGAGQPQHF. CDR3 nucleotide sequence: TGTGCCAGCAGCGTCGAACAGGGGGCCGGACAGCCCCAGCATTTT.

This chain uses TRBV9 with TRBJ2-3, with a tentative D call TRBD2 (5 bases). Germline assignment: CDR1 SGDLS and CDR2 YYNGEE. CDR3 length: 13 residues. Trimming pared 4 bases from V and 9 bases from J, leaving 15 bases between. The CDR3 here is CASSFTLASTQYF. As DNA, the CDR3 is TGTGCCAGCAGCTTCACTTTAGCGTCCACGCAGTATTTT.

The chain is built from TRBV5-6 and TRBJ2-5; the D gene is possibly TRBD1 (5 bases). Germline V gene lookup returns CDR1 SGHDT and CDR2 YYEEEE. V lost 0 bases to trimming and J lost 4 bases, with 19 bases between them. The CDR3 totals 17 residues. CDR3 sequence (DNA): TGTGCCAGCAGCTTGGCCGTTAGGGCAGGGCCAAGAGAGACCCAGTACTTC. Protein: CASSLAVRAGPRETQYF.

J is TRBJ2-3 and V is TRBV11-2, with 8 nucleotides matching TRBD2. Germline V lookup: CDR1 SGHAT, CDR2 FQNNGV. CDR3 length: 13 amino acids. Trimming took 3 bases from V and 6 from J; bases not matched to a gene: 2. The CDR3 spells CASSFSGGDTQYF. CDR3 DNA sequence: TGTGCCAGCAGCTTCAGCGGGGGTGATACGCAGTATTTT.

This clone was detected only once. This CDR3 is CASSSPSGGTYNEQFF. For the CDR3, the DNA is TGTGCCAGCAGTTCCCCTAGCGGGGGGACCTACAATGAGCAGTTCTTC. This chain connects TRBV11-3 to TRBJ2-1, with TRBD2 identical over 11 bases. The CDR3 consists of 16 residues. Germline V gives CDR1 SGHNT, CDR2 YENEEA. V was pared by 6 bases and J by 2 bases, with 6 bases of the junction left unmatched.

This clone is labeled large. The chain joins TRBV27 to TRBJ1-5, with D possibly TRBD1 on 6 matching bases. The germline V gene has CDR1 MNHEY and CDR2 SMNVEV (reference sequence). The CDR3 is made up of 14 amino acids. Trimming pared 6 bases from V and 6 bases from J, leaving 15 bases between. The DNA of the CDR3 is TGTGCCAGCAGATTCAGGGGTTTGGGTCAGCCCCAGCATTTT. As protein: CASRFRGLGQPQHF.

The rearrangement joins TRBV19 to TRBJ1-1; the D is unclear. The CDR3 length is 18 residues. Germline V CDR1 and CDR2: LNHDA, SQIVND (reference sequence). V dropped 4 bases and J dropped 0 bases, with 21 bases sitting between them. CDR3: CASSRTPLRGSLNTEAFF. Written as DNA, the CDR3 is TGTGCCAGTAGTAGAACCCCCCTTCGAGGAAGTTTGAACACTGAAGCTTTCTTT.

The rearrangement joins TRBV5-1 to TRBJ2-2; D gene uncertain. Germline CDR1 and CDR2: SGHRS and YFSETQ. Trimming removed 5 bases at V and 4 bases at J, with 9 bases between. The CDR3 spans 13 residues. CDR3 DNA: TGCGCCAGCAGGAACGGGCCCACCGGGGAGCTGTTTTTT. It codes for CASRNGPTGELFF.

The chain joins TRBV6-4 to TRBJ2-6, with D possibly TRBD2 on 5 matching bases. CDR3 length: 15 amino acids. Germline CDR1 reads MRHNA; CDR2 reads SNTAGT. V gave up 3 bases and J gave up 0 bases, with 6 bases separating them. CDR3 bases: TGTGCCAGCAGTGATGGGAGCTCTGGGGCCAACGTCCTGACTTTC. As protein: CASSDGSSGANVLTF.

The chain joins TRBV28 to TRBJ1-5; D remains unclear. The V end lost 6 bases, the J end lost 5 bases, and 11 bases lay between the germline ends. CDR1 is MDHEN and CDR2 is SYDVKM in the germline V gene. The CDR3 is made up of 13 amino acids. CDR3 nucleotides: TGTGCCAGCAGGCTCGACTTCTATCAGCCCCAGCATTTT. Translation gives CASRLDFYQPQHF.